This paragraph reports one TCR beta chain. This CDR3 spans 13 amino acids. Germline values: CDR1 SGHTA, CDR2 FQGTGA. Trimming at V came to 4 bases and at J to 6 bases, leaving 2 bases not matched to a gene. As handled by the study authors: Counts of nucleated cells, estimated from reference gene primer amplification, were obtained. The method was immunoSEQ multiplex PCR; TCRdb's version includes in-frame clones alone and lacks a portion of them. D and trimming were read from the DNA, whereas the V and J calls and clone size are those reported in that table. The repertoire holds 110,000 to 150,000 clones, with about 83% as singletons. This sample is part of a study of blood T cell repertoires in COVID-19. Turning to the study itself: The United States, Italy and Spain were the sources of the acute and convalescent COVID-19 samples. In each case, the material was cDNA or gDNA derived from T cells, B-cell-depleted T cells, or PBMCs.

Input material: peripheral blood. This receptor was taken from a woman in her thirties or forties with acute or convalescent COVID-19. This chain joins TRBV7-3 and TRBJ2-1; 8 bases map to TRBD2. CDR3 in DNA: TGTGCCAGCAGCTCCGGGGGGGTCAATGAGCAGTTCTTC. It specifies CASSSGGVNEQFF.